This T cell receptor (beta chain) was captured by sequencing in a study of blood T cell repertoires in COVID-19. Germline V gives CDR1 LGHNA, CDR2 YNFKEQ. This CDR3 is built from 16 residues. Trimming took off 0 bases at V and 0 bases at J, with 11 bases between the two ends. Only in-frame clones appear in the TCRdb table, and some are missing; sequencing was by immunoSEQ multiplex PCR. The sample lists under 300,000 clones, 82% occurring once. The sample taken for sequencing was peripheral blood. The chain carries TRBV4-2 and TRBJ1-1; possibly TRBD1 for D (6 bases). This TCR came from a woman older than 75 with active or convalescent COVID-19. The CDR3 here is CASSQDGGRMNTEAFF. CDR3 DNA sequence: TGTGCCAGCAGCCAAGATGGGGGCAGAATGAACACTGAAGCTTTCTTT.